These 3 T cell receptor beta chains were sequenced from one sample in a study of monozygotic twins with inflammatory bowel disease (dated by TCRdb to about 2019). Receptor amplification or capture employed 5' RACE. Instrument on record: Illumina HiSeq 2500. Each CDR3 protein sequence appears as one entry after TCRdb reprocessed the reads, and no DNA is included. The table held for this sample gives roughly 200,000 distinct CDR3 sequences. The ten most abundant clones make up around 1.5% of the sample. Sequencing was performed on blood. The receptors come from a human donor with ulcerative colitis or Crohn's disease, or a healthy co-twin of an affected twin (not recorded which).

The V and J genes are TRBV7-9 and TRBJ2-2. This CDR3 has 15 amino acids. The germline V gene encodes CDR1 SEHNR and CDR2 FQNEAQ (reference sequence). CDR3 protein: CASRRFSANTGELFF.

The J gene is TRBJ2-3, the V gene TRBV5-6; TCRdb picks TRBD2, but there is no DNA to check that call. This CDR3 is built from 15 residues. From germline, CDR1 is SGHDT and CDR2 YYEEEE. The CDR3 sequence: CASSPKGTRADTQYF.

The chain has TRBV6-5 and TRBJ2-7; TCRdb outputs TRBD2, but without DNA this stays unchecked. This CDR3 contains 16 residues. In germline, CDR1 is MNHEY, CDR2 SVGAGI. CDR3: CASSSTLAGGPYEQYF.